The 28 T cell receptor beta chains reported below all come from one sample, sequenced in a study of T cells after yellow fever vaccination (dated by TCRdb to between 2019 and 2020). The receptor library was made with 5' RACE. Instrument on record: Illumina NovaSeq 6000. TCRdb took the public reads, trimmed them with fastp at Q25, ran MiXCR for clone calling and kept in-frame beta chains. When rows share a CDR3 protein, they turn into one entry using the most common DNA and genes. In this sample the table shows around 300,000 distinct CDR3 sequences, approximately 4.3% of which occur a single time. Of the sample, 15% to 20% is held by the ten largest clones. Sample treatment or condition, as interpreted from the label and publication: live attenuated yellow fever vaccine strain. The specimen was PBMCs, collected 15 days after the yellow fever booster vaccination. These TCRs come from a man between 18 and 29 years old who received the YFV17D yellow fever vaccine.

This clonotype was seen at least ten times. The chain joins TRBV11-2 to TRBJ2-1; the D is unclear. The CDR3 extends over 15 amino acids. From germline, CDR1 is SGHAT and CDR2 FQNNGV. The V gene lost 4 bases and the J gene lost 9 bases, with 19 bases spanning the gap. DNA of the CDR3: TGTGCCAGCAGCTCCCGGGCCCCACGGTGGGGTGAGCAGTTCTTC. This sequence encodes CASSSRAPRWGEQFF.

The chain employs TRBV10-3 and TRBJ2-2; 7 bases are shared with TRBD2. V gave up 6 bases and J gave up 0 bases; unmatched junction bases: 13. Germline CDR1 ENHRY, CDR2 SYGVKD. The CDR3 has 18 amino acids. The CDR3 loop is CAIRTGTTSKANTGELFF. In nucleotides, the CDR3 is TGTGCCATCAGAACCGGGACTACCTCGAAGGCGAACACCGGGGAGCTGTTTTTT.

This clonotype was seen many times. This chain connects TRBV20-1 to TRBJ1-1; D unresolved. CDR3 length: 14 residues. The germline gives CDR1 DFQATT, CDR2 SNEGSKA (reference sequence). V lost 2 bases to trimming and J lost 1 base, with 11 bases between them. CDR3 nucleotides: TGCAGTGCTAGATGGGGTAGGGAGAACACTGAAGCTTTCTTT. Protein product: CSARWGRENTEAFF.

In its sample, this clonotype was seen a few times. The V gene is TRBV5-1, the J gene TRBJ2-3, with TRBD2 matching over 15 bases. Germline values: CDR1 SGHRS, CDR2 YFSETQ. Trimming at V came to 5 bases and at J to 7 bases, leaving 8 bases not matched to a gene. The CDR3 is 16 amino acids. The CDR3 region has the DNA TGCGCCAGCAGTCCCTTAGGGACTAGCGGGGGGAATACGCAGTATTTT. Its translation is CASSPLGTSGGNTQYF.

The table lists this clonotype with many counts. The chain combines TRBV18 with TRBJ1-2; D may be TRBD1 (6 bases). The ends were cut back, 1 base at V and 4 bases at J, with 13 bases in the middle. The CDR3 length is 15 residues. CDR1 KGHSH and CDR2 LQKENI come from the germline V gene. This chain's CDR3 is CASSPRVGASYGYTF. CDR3 DNA sequence: TGTGCCAGCTCACCACGGGTGGGGGCCTCCTATGGCTACACCTTC.

The chain uses TRBV7-2 and TRBJ2-2; no clear D. There are 15 residues in the CDR3. Germline V gene data show CDR1 as SGHTA and CDR2 as FQGNSA. Trimming left V 3 bases short and J 3 bases short, with 11 bases between. CDR3 sequence: CASSFSPWDTGELFF. The DNA for the CDR3 is TGTGCCAGCAGCTTCTCTCCTTGGGACACCGGGGAGCTGTTTTTT.

This clonotype was observed at least ten times. The V call is TRBV20-1, the J call TRBJ2-5; 9 positions agree with TRBD1. Germline CDR1 is DFQATT and CDR2 is SNEGSKA (reference sequence). V lost 1 base and J lost 4; bases outside the gene matches: 7. The CDR3 runs 15 residues. The CDR3 sequence is CSARGPGQGRETQYF. The DNA of the CDR3 is TGCAGTGCTAGAGGTCCGGGACAGGGTCGAGAGACCCAGTACTTC.

This clonotype was picked up a small number of times. This chain links TRBV5-5 with TRBJ1-1; 8 bases fit TRBD1. The germline V gene encodes CDR1 SGHKS and CDR2 YYEKEE (reference sequence). This CDR3 is built from 15 residues. V lost 4 bases, J lost 5 bases, and 10 bases stayed unmatched. The CDR3 bases are TGTGCCAGCAGCCCACAGGGGGTGATAAGGACTGAAGCTTTCTTT. Encoded protein: CASSPQGVIRTEAFF.

This clonotype was recorded many times. This chain links TRBV7-2 with TRBJ1-5, with TRBD1 as a possible D gene (5 bases). The CDR3 runs 14 residues. Trimming left V 3 bases short and J 4 bases short, with 10 bases between. From germline, CDR1 is SGHTA and CDR2 FQGNSA. CDR3 sequence (DNA): TGTGCCAGCAGCTTCGCGACAGAAAATCAGCCCCAGCATTTT. Translation gives CASSFATENQPQHF.

This clonotype has a count of ten or more. The CDR3 nucleotides read TGTGCCAGTAGTCCCTCTTCGGAAAATACGCAGTATTTT. Translated, it gives CASSPSSENTQYF. The V call is TRBV19, the J call TRBJ2-3; D call uncertain. There are 13 residues in the CDR3. Looked up from germline, CDR1 is LNHDA and CDR2 is SQIVND (reference sequence). The germline V and J ends were trimmed by 5 bases and 7 bases, with 13 bases remaining between them.

The chain has TRBV4-1 and TRBJ1-4, with 11 bases aligning to TRBD1. CDR1 MGHRA and CDR2 YSYEKL come from the germline V gene. V lost 0 bases, J lost 5 bases, and 2 bases stayed unmatched. The CDR3 is 16 residues long. CDR3 in amino acids: CASSQDWTGGNEKLFF. The CDR3 bases are TGCGCCAGCAGCCAAGATTGGACAGGGGGCAATGAAAAACTGTTTTTT.

There are a few counts of this clonotype. This sequence joins TRBV7-8 and TRBJ2-3; D is tentatively TRBD1 or TRBD2 (6 bases each). Germline CDR1 reads SGHVS; CDR2 reads FQNEAQ. The CDR3 sequence is 17 residues long. Trimming stripped 4 bases from V and 0 bases from J, with 17 bases between. The CDR3 is CASSSPWGAVSTDTQYF. The DNA for the CDR3 is TGTGCCAGCAGCTCCCCATGGGGGGCAGTAAGCACAGATACGCAGTATTTT.

This clonotype has only a few counts. The genes are TRBV10-3 and TRBJ1-6, with TRBD1 as a possible D gene (5 bases). Germline CDR1 ENHRY, CDR2 SYGVKD. Deletions cut 0 bases from V and 8 bases from J, with 5 bases between. The CDR3 totals 13 residues. The CDR3 coding sequence is TGTGCCATCAGTGAGTCGGGGGATTCACCCCTCCACTTT. Translating it yields CAISESGDSPLHF.

The chain is built from TRBV4-2 and TRBJ1-6; 7 bases agree with TRBD1. This CDR3 has 17 amino acids. Germline V lookup: CDR1 LGHNA, CDR2 YNFKEQ. The junction had 12 bases not matched to a gene; V was cut back by 6 bases and J by 4 bases. CDR3 residues: CASRYLPGQPYNSPLHF. The CDR3 DNA sequence: TGTGCCAGCAGGTATCTTCCGGGACAGCCGTATAATTCACCCCTCCACTTT.

The chain carries TRBV7-2 and TRBJ2-1; D is possibly TRBD2 (5 bases). The germline V gene has CDR1 SGHTA and CDR2 FQGNSA. The CDR3 has 14 residues. V was cut by 4 bases and J by 6 bases, with 13 bases left in between. The CDR3 protein is CASSSFGDRNEQFF. DNA of the CDR3: TGTGCCAGCAGCTCATTCGGGGATCGCAATGAGCAGTTCTTC.

This clonotype has more than one count but fewer than ten. This chain connects TRBV3-1 to TRBJ1-2; D is uncertain. The length of the CDR3 is 15 residues. Germline V gene sequence: CDR1 LGHDT, CDR2 YNNKEL (reference sequence). Trimming cost V 1 base and J 0 bases, with 9 bases left between them. CDR3 loop: CASSQGPRANYGYTF. In nucleotides, the CDR3 is TGTGCCAGCAGCCAAGGGCCGAGAGCTAACTATGGCTACACCTTC.

In its sample, this clonotype was seen many times. The chain combines TRBV7-2 with TRBJ2-2; no clear D. Trimming left V 2 bases short and J 0 bases short, with 4 bases between. Germline V gives CDR1 SGHTA, CDR2 FQGNSA. The CDR3 has 14 residues. In DNA, the CDR3 is TGTGCCAGCAGCTTACAAGCGAACACCGGGGAGCTGTTTTTT. It encodes CASSLQANTGELFF.

A remark on this clonotype: This may stem from a read error, because a much larger clone lies one nucleotide away. The genes are TRBV5-1 and TRBJ2-3; D perhaps matches TRBD2 (5 bases). Germline CDR1 SGHRS, CDR2 YFSETQ. This CDR3 has 14 residues. The CDR3, as DNA: TGCGCCAGCTGCTTGGAGGCCAGCACAGATACGCAGTATTTT. Protein: CASCLEASTDTQYF.

The J gene is TRBJ1-1, the V gene TRBV5-1; the D gene is possibly TRBD1 (5 bases). The germline gives CDR1 SGHRS, CDR2 YFSETQ. The CDR3 sequence is 16 residues long. V was trimmed by 0 bases and J by 1 base, leaving 13 bases between them. The CDR3 nucleotides are TGCGCCAGCAGCTTGGACGACCCGAGGGGGAACACTGAAGCTTTCTTT. It codes for CASSLDDPRGNTEAFF.

In this sample, this clonotype turned up a few times. The chain uses TRBV12-3 or TRBV12-4 and TRBJ2-5; TRBD1 aligns across 11 bases. This CDR3 region has 15 residues. The J segment lost 2 bases and the V segment lost 5 bases, leaving 4 bases of the junction unmatched. The CDR3 protein is CASSPGTGGQETQYF. The CDR3 coding sequence is TGTGCCAGCAGTCCGGGGACAGGGGGGCAAGAGACCCAGTACTTC.

This clonotype was counted many times. The chain links TRBV5-1 to TRBJ2-6; D gene unclear. The CDR3 totals 15 residues. The germline CDR1 and CDR2 sequences are SGHRS and YFSETQ. With 0 bases removed from V and 0 bases from J, the gap between germline ends came to 4 bases. The chain's CDR3 is CASSLGGSGANVLTF. The CDR3 coding sequence is TGCGCCAGCAGCTTGGGAGGCTCTGGGGCCAACGTCCTGACTTTC.

This clonotype showed up just a few times. This rearrangement joins TRBV19 to TRBJ1-2, with D possibly matching TRBD1 (6 bases). Germline assignment: CDR1 LNHDA and CDR2 SQIVND (reference sequence). V lost 8 bases, J lost 0 bases, and 10 bases lay in between. The CDR3 has 13 residues. DNA for the CDR3: TGTGCCAGTGGACAGAGTCCTAACTATGGCTACACCTTC. Its protein is CASGQSPNYGYTF.

This clonotype was found many times. V gene TRBV7-9 combines with J gene TRBJ1-2; D may be TRBD1 (5 bases). CDR1 is SEHNR, CDR2 FQNEAQ, per germline (reference sequence). This CDR3 spans 14 amino acids. V dropped 5 bases and J dropped 4 bases, with 14 bases sitting between them. CDR3 in DNA: TGTGCCAGCAGCCGCACAGGTGACGGCTATGGCTACACCTTC. Translation: CASSRTGDGYGYTF. Full variable domain (rest looked up from reference TRBV7-9 and TRBJ1-2): DTGVSQNPRHKITKRGQNVTFRCDPISEHNRLYWYRQTLGQGPEFLTYFQNEAQLEKSRLLSDRFSAERPKGSFSTLEIQRTEQGDSAMYLCASSRTGDGYGYTFGSGTRLTVV.

The chain combines TRBV18 with TRBJ1-1; D gene uncertain. Trimming removed 2 bases from V and 2 bases from J, with 12 bases in between. Germline V gene sequence: CDR1 KGHSH, CDR2 LQKENI. The CDR3 is 15 residues long. Here the CDR3 reads CASSPMAAANTEAFF. In DNA, the CDR3 is TGTGCCAGCTCACCAATGGCGGCAGCCAACACTGAAGCTTTCTTT.

This clonotype was counted only a few times. The chain has TRBV7-2 and TRBJ2-7, with unresolved D. CDR1 and CDR2 from the germline V gene are SGHTA and FQGNSA. V lost 1 base and J lost 4, with 8 bases in between. The CDR3 covers 13 residues. CDR3 in DNA: TGTGCCAGCAGCTTAGTACCCCAGTACGAGCAGTACGTC. Encoded protein: CASSLVPQYEQYV.

The chain uses TRBV12-3 or TRBV12-4 and TRBJ2-2, with 7 bases that match TRBD1. Germline trimming cut 5 bases from V and 6 bases from J; bases unmatched to any gene: 3. This CDR3 has 13 amino acids. The CDR3 loop is CASSQQGSGELFF. The CDR3 DNA sequence: TGTGCCAGCAGTCAACAGGGGTCCGGGGAGCTGTTTTTT.

This clonotype came up once. The V gene is TRBV5-5, the J gene TRBJ1-1; D gene uncertain. Per germline, CDR1 SGHKS and CDR2 YYEKEE (reference sequence). V was trimmed by 6 bases and J by 2 bases, leaving 11 bases between them. The CDR3 has 13 residues. CDR3 loop: CASTIRDNTEAFF. The CDR3 DNA reads as TGTGCCAGCACCATACGGGATAACACTGAAGCTTTCTTT.

This clonotype was found many times. The chain employs TRBV12-3 or TRBV12-4 and TRBJ2-1; D unclear. Deletions cut 6 bases from V and 8 bases from J, with 8 bases between. This CDR3 contains 11 residues. DNA of the CDR3: TGTGCCAGCAGGCTAGTGGATGAGCAGTTCTTC. It translates to CASRLVDEQFF.